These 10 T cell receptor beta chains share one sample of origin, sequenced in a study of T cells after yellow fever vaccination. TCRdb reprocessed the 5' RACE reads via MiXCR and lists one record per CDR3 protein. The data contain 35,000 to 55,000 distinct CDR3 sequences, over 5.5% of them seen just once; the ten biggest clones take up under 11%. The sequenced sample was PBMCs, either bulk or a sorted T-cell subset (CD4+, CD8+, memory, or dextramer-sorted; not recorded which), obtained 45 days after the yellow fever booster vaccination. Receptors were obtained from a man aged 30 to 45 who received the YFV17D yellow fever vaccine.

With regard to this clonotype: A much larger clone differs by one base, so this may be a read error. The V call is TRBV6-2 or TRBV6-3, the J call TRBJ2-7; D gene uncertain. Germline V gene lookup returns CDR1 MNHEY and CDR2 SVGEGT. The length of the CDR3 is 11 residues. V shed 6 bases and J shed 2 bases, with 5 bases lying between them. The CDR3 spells CASSQTYEQYF. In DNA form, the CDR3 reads TGTGCCAGCAGCCAAACCTACGAGCAGTACTTC.

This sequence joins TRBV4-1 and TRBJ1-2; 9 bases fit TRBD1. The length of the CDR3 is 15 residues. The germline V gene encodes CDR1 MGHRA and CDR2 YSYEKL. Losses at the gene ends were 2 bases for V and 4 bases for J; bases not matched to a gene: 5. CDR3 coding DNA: TGCGCCAGCAGCCAATGGACAGGGGTGGCCTATGGCTACACCTTC. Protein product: CASSQWTGVAYGYTF.

CDR3 region: CASSRGPGQGSTEAFF. The CDR3 coding sequence is TGCGCCAGCAGCCGAGGACCGGGACAGGGGTCCACTGAAGCTTTCTTT. This chain joins TRBV5-1 and TRBJ1-1; 10 nucleotides align to TRBD1. CDR3 length: 16 amino acids. V gave up 4 bases and J gave up 4 bases; unmatched junction bases: 10. The germline CDR1 and CDR2 sequences are SGHRS and YFSETQ.

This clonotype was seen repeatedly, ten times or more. CDR3 nucleotide sequence: TGCAGTGCTGCAAGACTAGGAGAACGTAATGAGCAGTTCTTC. Encoded protein: CSAARLGERNEQFF. This chain uses TRBV20-1 with TRBJ2-1, with D perhaps matching TRBD2 (6 bases). This CDR3 contains 14 residues. In germline, CDR1 is DFQATT, CDR2 SNEGSKA (reference sequence). Trimming removed 5 bases at V and 7 bases at J, with 18 bases between.

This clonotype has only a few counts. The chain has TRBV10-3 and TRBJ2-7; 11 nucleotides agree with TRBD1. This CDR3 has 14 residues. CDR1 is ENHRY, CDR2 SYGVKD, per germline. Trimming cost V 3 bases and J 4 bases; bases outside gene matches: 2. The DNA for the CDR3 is TGTGCCATCAGTGACGGGACAGGGGGGTACGAGCAGTACTTC. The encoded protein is CAISDGTGGYEQYF.

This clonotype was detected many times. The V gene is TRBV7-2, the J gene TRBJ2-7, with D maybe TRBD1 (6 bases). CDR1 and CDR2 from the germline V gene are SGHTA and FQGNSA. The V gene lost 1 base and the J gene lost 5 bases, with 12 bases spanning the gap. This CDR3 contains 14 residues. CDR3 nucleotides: TGTGCCAGCAGCTTAGACCGGACAGTCCACGAGCAGTACTTC. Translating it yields CASSLDRTVHEQYF.

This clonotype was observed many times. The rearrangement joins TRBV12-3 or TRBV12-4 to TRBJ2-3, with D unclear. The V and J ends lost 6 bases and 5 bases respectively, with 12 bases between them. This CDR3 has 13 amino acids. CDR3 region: CASRLPMRDTQYF. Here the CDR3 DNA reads TGTGCCAGCAGGCTCCCCATGAGAGATACGCAGTATTTT.

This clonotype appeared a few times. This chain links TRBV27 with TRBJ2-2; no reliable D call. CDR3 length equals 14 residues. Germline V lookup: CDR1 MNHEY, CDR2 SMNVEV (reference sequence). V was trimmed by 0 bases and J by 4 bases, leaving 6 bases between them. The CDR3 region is CASSLSGPTGELFF. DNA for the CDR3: TGTGCCAGCAGTTTATCAGGGCCCACCGGGGAGCTGTTTTTT.

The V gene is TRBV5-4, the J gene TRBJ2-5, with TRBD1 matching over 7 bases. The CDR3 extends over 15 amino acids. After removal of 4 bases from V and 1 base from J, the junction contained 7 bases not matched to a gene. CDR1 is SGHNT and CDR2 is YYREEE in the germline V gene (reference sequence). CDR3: CASSMGQRLQETQYF. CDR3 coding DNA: TGTGCCAGCAGCATGGGACAGCGTCTCCAAGAGACCCAGTACTTC.

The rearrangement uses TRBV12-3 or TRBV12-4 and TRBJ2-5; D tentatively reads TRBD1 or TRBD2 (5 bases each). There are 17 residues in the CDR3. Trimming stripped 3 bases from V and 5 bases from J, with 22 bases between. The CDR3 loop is CASSFKGTHGMGETQYF. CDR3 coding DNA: TGTGCCAGCAGTTTCAAGGGGACGCACGGGATGGGTGAGACCCAGTACTTC.